Presented here are 8 T cell receptor beta chains from one specimen sequenced in a study of blood T cells in healthy people across ages. A second about 7 to 11 cycle PCR used barcoded and J-beta primers. From the 5' RACE reads, TCRdb called clonotypes with MiXCR, one entry per CDR3 protein. The table records about 780,000 distinct CDR3 sequences, about 42% of them present only once. The sample taken for sequencing was blood. Receptors originate from a man at least 80 years old in good health.

DNA for the CDR3: TGTGCCAGCAGCCACCCGGACGGATCGCCCCAGCATTTT. Translated: CASSHPDGSPQHF. The V gene is TRBV6-2 or TRBV6-3, the J gene TRBJ1-5, with D unclear. V was trimmed by 6 bases and J by 9 bases, leaving 15 bases between them. This CDR3 has 13 residues. In germline, CDR1 is MNHEY, CDR2 SVGEGT.

The chain links TRBV2 to TRBJ2-2, with D perhaps matching TRBD1 (6 bases). Germline V gene data show CDR1 as SNHLY and CDR2 as FYNNEI. V lost 6 bases, J lost 0 bases, and 17 bases lay in between. The CDR3 loop spans 17 amino acids. CDR3 in amino acids: CASSGLGTISNTGELFF. CDR3 coding DNA: TGTGCCAGCAGCGGACTCGGGACAATCTCGAACACCGGGGAGCTGTTTTTT. The full variable domain, completed using reference TRBV2 and TRBJ2-2, is EPEVTQTPSHQVTQMGQEVILRCVPISNHLYFYWYRQILGQKVEFLVSFYNNEISEKSEIFDDQFSVERPDGSNFTLKIRSTKLEDSAMYFCASSGLGTISNTGELFFGEGSRLTVL.

The CDR3 loop is CASSLQLGASSYEQYF. The CDR3 bases are TGCGCCAGCAGCTTGCAGTTAGGGGCGAGCTCCTACGAGCAGTACTTC. The gene calls are TRBV5-1 and TRBJ2-7; D may be TRBD1 (5 bases). This CDR3 has 16 residues. V lost 1 base to trimming and J lost 0 bases, with 14 bases between them. The germline V gene encodes CDR1 SGHRS and CDR2 YFSETQ.

The chain joins TRBV29-1 to TRBJ1-1; 8 bases align to TRBD1. The CDR3 has 14 amino acids. Germline loops: CDR1 SQVTM, CDR2 ANQGSEA. The V and J ends lost 6 bases and 0 bases, in that order; junction bases with no gene match: 6. The CDR3 DNA reads as TGCAGCGTGGGGACAGGAGCCATGAACACTGAAGCTTTCTTT. Translation gives CSVGTGAMNTEAFF.

V is TRBV2 and J is TRBJ1-6; D is uncertain. V was shortened by 1 base and J by 3 bases, with 4 bases between the two germline ends. This CDR3 is built from 14 residues. The V gene's germline CDR1 is SNHLY and CDR2 FYNNEI. CDR3 bases: TGTGCCAGCAGTGAAGACAGCTATAATTCACCCCTCCACTTT. Encoded protein: CASSEDSYNSPLHF.

The sample holds many counts of this clonotype. The chain couples TRBV5-1 to TRBJ2-5; TRBD2 aligns across 8 bases. This CDR3 is built from 16 residues. CDR1 is SGHRS and CDR2 is YFSETQ in the germline V gene. V shed 0 bases, J shed 5 bases, and the junction held 9 bases outside the gene matches. The CDR3 bases are TGCGCCAGCAGCTTGGGTGGAGCGGGAGAGAAGGAGACCCAGTACTTC. Translating it yields CASSLGGAGEKETQYF. Drawing the rest from reference TRBV5-1 and TRBJ2-5, the complete variable domain is KAGVTQTPRYLIKTRGQQVTLSCSPISGHRSVSWYQQTPGQGLQFLFEYFSETQRNKGNFPGRFSGRQFSNSRSEMNVSTLELGDSALYLCASSLGGAGEKETQYFGPGTRLLVL.

The rearrangement uses TRBV7-2 and TRBJ1-1; possibly TRBD1 for D (5 bases). Between the trimmed V and J ends, which lost 5 bases and 5 bases, there was a span of 18 bases. This CDR3 region has 15 residues. The germline V gene has CDR1 SGHTA and CDR2 FQGNSA. CDR3 in amino acids: CASSAGQGRGTEAFF. For the CDR3, the DNA is TGTGCCAGCAGCGCGGGCCAGGGACGGGGGACTGAAGCTTTCTTT.

The chain links TRBV20-1 to TRBJ2-3, with TRBD2 matching 14 bases. Per the germline V gene, CDR1 is DFQATT and CDR2 is SNEGSKA (reference sequence). This CDR3 is built from 15 residues. The ends lost 6 bases at V and 7 bases at J; junction bases unmatched: 9. CDR3 in DNA: TGCAGTGCCTACGGGACTAGCGGGAGTGAATATACGCAGTATTTT. Translated: CSAYGTSGSEYTQYF.